These 13 T cell receptor beta chains were all obtained from the same sample, sequenced in a study of T cells in Graves' hyperthyroidism and ophthalmopathy. Amplified regions were TCR beta CDR3 sequences from RNA transcripts. HTBI primers were employed in a first-round RT-PCR of the TCR CDR3. TCRdb reanalysed the multiplex PCR reads using MiXCR and keeps one entry per CDR3 protein. The repertoire holds more than 300,000 distinct CDR3 sequences, with roughly 15% as singletons. Input material: blood. All receptors come from a woman aged 25 to 39 with Graves' ophthalmopathy.

The CDR3 is CASSLSPGMAGELFF. The CDR3, as DNA: TGTGCCAGCAGCTTATCTCCAGGGATGGCCGGGGAGCTGTTTTTT. This chain joins TRBV7-3 and TRBJ2-2; tentative D call: TRBD1 (5 bases). Germline assignment: CDR1 SGHTA and CDR2 FQGTGA. The CDR3 runs to 15 residues. The V end was cut by 2 bases, the J end by 6 bases, with 13 bases between. Based on the CDR3 plus reference TRBV7-3 and TRBJ2-2, the full variable domain is GAGVSQTPSNKVTEKGKYVELRCDPISGHTALYWYRQSLGQGPEFLIYFQGTGAADDSGLPNDRFFAVRPEGSVSTLKIQRTERGDSAVYLCASSLSPGMAGELFFGEGSRLTVL.

This clonotype was counted between two and nine times. This sequence joins TRBV5-8 and TRBJ1-2; D might be TRBD1 (5 bases). CDR1 is SGHTS, CDR2 YDEGEE, per germline. The CDR3 sequence is 14 residues long. Trimming took off 4 bases at V and 7 bases at J, with 17 bases between the two ends. CDR3 protein: CASSPTRVEGGYTF. The CDR3 nucleotides read TGTGCCAGCAGCCCAACCAGGGTGGAGGGTGGCTACACCTTC. Full variable domain (remainder filled in from reference TRBV5-8 and TRBJ1-2): EAGVTQSPTHLIKTRGQQATLRCSPISGHTSVYWYQQALGLGLQFLLWYDEGEERNRGNFPPRFSGRQFPNYSSELNVNALELEDSALYLCASSPTRVEGGYTFGSGTRLTVV.

At least ten counts were recorded for this clonotype. The genes are TRBV3-1 and TRBJ1-1; D gene uncertain. Germline lookup yields CDR1 LGHDT and CDR2 YNNKEL (reference sequence). Trimming pared 0 bases from V and 6 bases from J, leaving 8 bases between. This CDR3 comprises 13 residues. The CDR3 loop is CASSQDISPEAFF. CDR3 in DNA: TGTGCCAGCAGCCAAGATATTTCACCTGAAGCTTTCTTT.

This clonotype was detected ten times or more. CDR3 protein: CASSAVQGKEKLFF. The CDR3 DNA follows: TGTGCCAGCAGTGCTGTACAAGGAAAAGAAAAACTGTTTTTT. The V and J genes are TRBV2 and TRBJ1-4; D unclear. The CDR3 length is 14 residues. Germline CDR1 and CDR2: SNHLY and FYNNEI. Trimming removed 4 bases at V and 8 bases at J, with 14 bases between.

As to this clonotype: Sequence at one end of the junction differs from germline and may be a read error. This chain joins TRBV28 and TRBJ2-6; no reliable D call. Germline V gene data show CDR1 as MDHEN and CDR2 as SYDVKM. The CDR3 is 15 residues long. CDR3 in DNA: TGTGGCAGCAGTTTAGTGGGCGTTGGGGCCAACGTCCTGACTTTC. Its protein product is CGSSLVGVGANVLTF. The variable domain in full, completed from reference TRBV28 and TRBJ2-6, reads DVKVTQSSRYLVKRTGEKVFLECVQDMDHENMFWYRQDPGLGLRLIYFSYDVKMKEKGDIPEGYSVSREKKERFSLILESASTNQTSMYLCGSSLVGVGANVLTFGAGSRLTVL.

This clonotype was counted ten times or more. The chain uses TRBV11-2 and TRBJ1-6; no clear D gene. This CDR3 has 13 residues. The germline CDR1 and CDR2 sequences are SGHAT and FQNNGV. V was clipped by 1 base and J by 10 bases, with 8 bases between them. The CDR3 here is CASSLAQVSPLHF. For the CDR3, the DNA is TGTGCCAGCAGCTTAGCTCAGGTGTCACCCCTCCACTTT.

Points on this clonotype: Just one base apart from a much larger clone, this may be a read error. Likely a read error: the CDR3 ends without its conserved phenylalanine or tryptophan. The gene calls are TRBV28 and TRBJ1-5, with no clear D. The V gene's germline CDR1 is MDHEN and CDR2 SYDVKM. V was pared by 7 bases and J by 4 bases, with 17 bases between. There are 15 residues in the CDR3. The CDR3 is CASTPTDGTNQPQHS. CDR3 bases: TGTGCCAGCACTCCTACAGACGGCACAAATCAGCCCCAGCATTCT.

The sample holds many counts of this clonotype. The rearrangement joins TRBV11-2 to TRBJ2-3; D call uncertain. The CDR3 runs to 14 residues. The V and J ends lost 1 base and 2 bases respectively, with 7 bases between them. CDR1 is SGHAT, CDR2 FQNNGV, per germline. The CDR3 DNA follows: TGTGCCAGCAGCTTAGGTCACCTCACAGATACGCAGTATTTT. Its protein product is CASSLGHLTDTQYF.

This clonotype has a handful of counts. V gene TRBV12-3 or TRBV12-4 combines with J gene TRBJ2-5; tentatively, D is TRBD2 (6 bases). The CDR3 is 13 residues long. Trimming removed 6 bases from V and 1 base from J, with 9 bases in between. The CDR3 DNA follows: TGTGCCAGCAGCCGGGACTTCCAAGAGACCCAGTACTTC. Its protein product is CASSRDFQETQYF.

This clonotype was counted at least ten times. V usage is TRBV6-2 or TRBV6-3 and J usage is TRBJ1-1; the D is unclear. CDR1 and CDR2 (germline): MNHEY, SVGEGT. Trimming shortened V by 4 bases and J by 1 base, and 7 bases separated the two germline ends. This CDR3 spans 13 amino acids. The CDR3 DNA is TGTGCCAGCAGTTCCCCGGGGAACACTGAAGCTTTCTTT. It codes for CASSSPGNTEAFF.

There are many counts of this clonotype. The chain employs TRBV18 and TRBJ1-1, with 7 bases fitting TRBD1. This CDR3 has 15 residues. CDR1 and CDR2 from the germline V gene are KGHSH and LQKENI. Losses at the gene ends were 5 bases for V and 0 bases for J; bases not matched to a gene: 6. The CDR3 here is CASSASGTVNTEAFF. CDR3 bases: TGTGCCAGCTCAGCTTCCGGGACAGTGAACACTGAAGCTTTCTTT.

This clonotype came up many times. The chain combines TRBV12-3 or TRBV12-4 with TRBJ1-2, with no clear D. The length of the CDR3 is 11 residues. Trimming cost V 4 bases and J 4 bases, with 4 bases left between them. For the CDR3, the DNA is TGTGCCAGCAGTTCTGGCTATGGCTACACCTTC. It codes for CASSSGYGYTF.

This clonotype was counted many times. The chain employs TRBV28 and TRBJ1-1; D is perhaps TRBD1 (6 bases). Trimming pared 5 bases from V and 0 bases from J, leaving 22 bases between. The CDR3 loop spans 18 amino acids. Germline V gives CDR1 MDHEN, CDR2 SYDVKM. DNA for the CDR3: TGTGCCAGCAGTCTGACAGGACAGTTCCTGGGCGTGAACACTGAAGCTTTCTTT. This translates into CASSLTGQFLGVNTEAFF.